These 15 T cell receptor beta chains were all obtained from the same sample, sequenced in a study of T cells in Graves' hyperthyroidism and ophthalmopathy. Amplified TCR beta CDR3 regions came from RNA transcripts. During a first-round RT-PCR of the TCR CDR3, the HTBI primer set was used. Each CDR3 protein gets one entry after TCRdb re-called the multiplex PCR reads with MiXCR. Of a few hundred thousand distinct CDR3 sequences listed, approximately 44% are singletons. Sequencing was carried out using peripheral blood or thyroid tissue (not recorded which). The receptors derive from an adult woman with Graves' disease, either hyperthyroidism or ophthalmopathy (not recorded which).

A single count supports this clonotype. The chain links TRBV7-9 to TRBJ2-2; unclear D gene. The germline V gene has CDR1 SEHNR and CDR2 FQNEAQ (reference sequence). The ends were cut back, 10 bases at V and 3 bases at J, with 12 bases in the middle. The CDR3 is 13 amino acids. CDR3 amino acids: CANERPDTGELFF. CDR3 coding DNA: TGTGCCAACGAGAGACCCGACACCGGGGAGCTGTTTTTT.

This clonotype came up a few times. The chain recombines TRBV10-3 with TRBJ1-5; 10 bases fit TRBD1. Trimming took 9 bases from V and 4 from J; bases not matched to a gene: 3. The CDR3 sequence is 13 residues long. Per germline, CDR1 ENHRY and CDR2 SYGVKD. For the CDR3, the DNA is TGTGCCATTCGACAGGGGGCTAATCAGCCCCAGCATTTT. Translated, it gives CAIRQGANQPQHF.

The CDR3 is CASSFLVLTTNTGELFF. As DNA, the CDR3 is TGCGCCAGCAGCTTTCTGGTACTCACAACGAACACCGGGGAGCTGTTTTTT. The rearrangement links TRBV5-1 to TRBJ2-2; no clear D gene. The CDR3 is 17 amino acids. V was clipped by 2 bases and J by 0 bases, with 14 bases between them. Per germline, CDR1 SGHRS and CDR2 YFSETQ.

This chain links TRBV7-3 with TRBJ2-3; possible D gene TRBD1, 5 bases. This CDR3 has 14 amino acids. The V gene lost 2 bases and the J gene lost 6 bases, with 12 bases spanning the gap. CDR1 is SGHTA, CDR2 FQGTGA, per germline. In DNA, the CDR3 is TGTGCCAGCAGCTTAGGGCCGTCAGGGGATACGCAGTATTTT. It translates to CASSLGPSGDTQYF.

V gene TRBV5-1 combines with J gene TRBJ2-7, with TRBD1 identical over 7 bases. This CDR3 is built from 13 residues. The V gene's germline CDR1 is SGHRS and CDR2 YFSETQ. Trimming removed 2 bases from V and 5 bases from J; junction bases left unmatched: 4. CDR3 protein: CASSLQGTDEQYF. CDR3 nucleotide sequence: TGCGCCAGCAGCTTACAGGGGACGGACGAGCAGTACTTC. The full variable domain, rest sourced from reference TRBV5-1 and TRBJ2-7, is KAGVTQTPRYLIKTRGQQVTLSCSPISGHRSVSWYQQTPGQGLQFLFEYFSETQRNKGNFPGRFSGRQFSNSRSEMNVSTLELGDSALYLCASSLQGTDEQYFGPGTRLTVT.

This chain connects TRBV2 to TRBJ2-5; TRBD1 matches 7 bases. Unmatched junction bases numbered 5, after V lost 5 bases and J lost 5 bases. There are 13 residues in the CDR3. CDR1 is SNHLY, CDR2 FYNNEI, per germline. DNA of the CDR3: TGTGCCAGCAGTCGAGGGGGCGCGGAGACCCAGTACTTC. This translates into CASSRGGAETQYF.

The genes are TRBV10-2 and TRBJ1-5; no reliable D call. Trimming removed 2 bases at V and 3 bases at J, with 8 bases between. This CDR3 is built from 14 residues. The germline CDR1 and CDR2 sequences are WSHSY and SAAADI. CDR3: CASSERVDNQPQHF. The CDR3 coding sequence is TGCGCCAGCAGTGAGAGGGTTGACAATCAGCCCCAGCATTTT.

The rearrangement uses TRBV5-6 and TRBJ1-5, with 10 bases aligning to TRBD1. V lost 5 bases, J lost 7 bases, and 3 bases stayed unmatched. The CDR3 sequence is 13 residues long. CDR1 is SGHDT and CDR2 is YYEEEE in the germline V gene. DNA for the CDR3: TGTGCCAGCAGGAGGACAGGGGGGCAGCCCCAGCATTTT. Residues: CASRRTGGQPQHF.

Only one count was recorded for this clonotype. This is likely a read error, given that the CDR3 carries no conserved phenylalanine or tryptophan at its end. Because the CDR3's place on the DNA is in doubt, the DNA is left out and the CDR3 is given as listed by TCRdb. V and J are TRBV7-9 and TRBJ2-7; the D call TRBD1 from the table was never checked on the DNA. The CDR3 is 10 residues long, counting both termini. Germline values: CDR1 SEHNR, CDR2 FQNEAQ (reference sequence). The CDR3 region is CASSPDSRYY.

In its sample, this clonotype was seen many times. The chain uses TRBV7-9 and TRBJ2-7, with D unclear. Deletions cut 1 base from V and 2 bases from J, with 3 bases between. The CDR3 spans 12 residues. The germline V gene has CDR1 SEHNR and CDR2 FQNEAQ (reference sequence). CDR3 DNA sequence: TGTGCCAGCAGCTTAGTTACCTACGAGCAGTACTTC. This translates into CASSLVTYEQYF.

The rearrangement joins TRBV15 to TRBJ1-2, with 9 bases fitting TRBD1. The CDR3 has 14 residues. The V and J ends lost 3 bases and 8 bases, in that order; junction bases with no gene match: 7. CDR1 and CDR2 from the germline V gene are LNHNV and YYDKDF (reference sequence). The CDR3 loop is CATSRTGTGNGYTF. The CDR3 coding sequence is TGTGCCACCAGCAGGACCGGGACAGGGAACGGCTACACCTTC.

This clonotype was seen repeatedly, ten times or more. The rearrangement links TRBV5-1 to TRBJ2-7; 8 nucleotides align to TRBD2. This CDR3 region has 16 residues. CDR1 SGHRS and CDR2 YFSETQ come from the germline V gene. V trimming: 4 bases; J trimming: 1 base; junction bases outside the gene matches: 10. The CDR3 loop is CASSPPLPSGSYEQYF. CDR3 coding DNA: TGCGCCAGCAGCCCTCCCCTACCTAGCGGGTCCTACGAGCAGTACTTC.

The chain couples TRBV10-3 to TRBJ1-5; TRBD1 matches 12 bases. This CDR3 region has 15 residues. The J segment lost 7 bases and the V segment lost 6 bases, leaving 7 bases of the junction unmatched. In germline, CDR1 is ENHRY, CDR2 SYGVKD. The CDR3 region is CAISRGTGGRQPQHF. DNA of the CDR3: TGTGCCATCAGCCGAGGGACAGGGGGCAGGCAGCCCCAGCATTTT.

The chain couples TRBV2 to TRBJ1-1; D ambiguous. Trimming cost V 2 bases and J 1 base, with 5 bases left between them. CDR3 length: 13 residues. In germline, CDR1 is SNHLY, CDR2 FYNNEI. This CDR3 is CASSEHPNTEAFF. The CDR3 DNA sequence: TGTGCCAGCAGTGAACACCCGAACACTGAAGCTTTCTTT.

CDR3 sequence (DNA): TGTGCCAGCAGCTTCGGACAGGGGATTGGTCAGCCCCAGTACTTC. As protein: CASSFGQGIGQPQYF. The chain employs TRBV7-2 and TRBJ2-5; 9 nucleotides agree with TRBD1. In germline, CDR1 is SGHTA, CDR2 FQGNSA. The junction had 11 bases not matched to a gene; V was cut back by 3 bases and J by 9 bases. CDR3 length: 15 residues.